What follows are 8 T cell receptor beta chains derived from one specimen sequenced in a study of identical twins. TCRdb ran MiXCR on the 5' RACE reads and lists one entry per CDR3 protein. The table has hundreds of thousands of distinct CDR3 sequences, 5.5% to 6.5% seen once. Sequences were obtained from naive T cells sorted from blood. The receptors here all came from a man in his late teens or twenties in good health.

This clonotype came up many times. The chain combines TRBV20-1 with TRBJ2-7, with D tentatively TRBD1 (8 bases). Germline CDR1 and CDR2: DFQATT and SNEGSKA (reference sequence). CDR3 length equals 12 residues. The V and J ends lost 5 bases and 5 bases respectively, with 13 bases between them. CDR3 loop: CSARTGRDEQYF. In nucleotides, the CDR3 is TGCAGTGCTCGGACAGGGAGGGACGAGCAGTACTTC.

The sample holds a few counts of this clonotype. The chain links TRBV12-3 or TRBV12-4 to TRBJ2-3; 8 bases match TRBD1. This CDR3 is built from 16 residues. V was clipped by 6 bases and J by 3 bases; unmatched bases: 11. DNA for the CDR3: TGTGCCAGCAGCGGATTCAGGGGGCGAAGGACAGATACGCAGTATTTT. This encodes CASSGFRGRRTDTQYF.

Many counts were recorded for this clonotype. V usage is TRBV5-6 and J usage is TRBJ2-7; possible D gene TRBD1, 5 bases. CDR1 is SGHDT, CDR2 YYEEEE, per germline. This CDR3 is 14 amino acids long. With 4 bases removed from V and 2 bases from J, the gap between germline ends came to 13 bases. The CDR3 protein is CASSGATLPYEQYV. CDR3 DNA: TGTGCCAGCAGCGGGGCGACCTTGCCCTACGAGCAGTACGTC.

In this sample, this clonotype turned up a few times. The rearrangement joins TRBV7-2 to TRBJ2-5; no clear D. The CDR3 covers 12 residues. Trimming cost V 5 bases and J 7 bases, with 11 bases left between them. CDR1 and CDR2 (germline): SGHTA, FQGNSA. The CDR3 here is CASSPSSGTQYF. The DNA for the CDR3 is TGTGCCAGCAGCCCTTCATCCGGGACCCAGTACTTC.

This chain links TRBV7-8 with TRBJ2-7; 8 nucleotides agree with TRBD2. J was trimmed by 2 bases and V by 2 bases; bases with no gene match: 8. Germline V lookup: CDR1 SGHVS, CDR2 FQNEAQ. The length of the CDR3 is 16 residues. In DNA form, the CDR3 reads TGTGCCAGCAGCTTAATACGACTAGCGTCTACCTACGAGCAGTACTTC. Its translation: CASSLIRLASTYEQYF.

In its sample, this clonotype was seen many times. The V call is TRBV6-1, the J call TRBJ2-1; 12 nucleotides agree with TRBD2. Trimming cost V 5 bases and J 6 bases; bases outside gene matches: 5. The CDR3 has 15 residues. Germline V gene lookup returns CDR1 MNHNS and CDR2 SASEGT. This chain's CDR3 is CASSPSGRAFNEQFF. DNA for the CDR3: TGTGCCAGCAGTCCTAGCGGGAGGGCCTTCAATGAGCAGTTCTTC.

Many counts were recorded for this clonotype. This sequence joins TRBV9 and TRBJ2-3, with 7 bases identical to TRBD2. Germline loops: CDR1 SGDLS, CDR2 YYNGEE. The CDR3 sequence is 15 residues long. Trimming at V came to 4 bases and at J to 4 bases, leaving 9 bases not matched to a gene. The DNA of the CDR3 is TGTGCCAGCAGCCCTCGGGAGGTTGTGGCAGATACGCAGTATTTT. It yields the protein CASSPREVVADTQYF.

A word on this clonotype: Just one base apart from a much larger clone, this may be a read error. The chain is built from TRBV29-1 and TRBJ2-5; perhaps TRBD2 as D (7 bases). This CDR3 has 14 residues. Germline V CDR1 and CDR2: SQVTM, ANQGSEA. The CDR3 loop reads CSVAGGYAQEAQYF. The CDR3 nucleotides are TGCAGCGTTGCGGGGGGCTACGCACAAGAGGCCCAGTACTTC.